This T cell receptor beta chain was recorded in a study of cytomegalovirus exposure and HLA in healthy donors. Sequenced by immunoSEQ multiplex PCR; TCRdb stores in-frame clones only, minus some. The data contain about 240,000 clones, 86% of them singletons. CDR3 length: 14 residues. V shed 3 bases and J shed 2 bases, with 11 bases lying between them. Per the germline V gene, CDR1 is MGHRA and CDR2 is YSYEKL. The chain recombines TRBV4-1 with TRBJ2-7, with a tentative D call TRBD2 (5 bases). The sequence was collected from a woman under 40 in good health and CMV-seropositive. Sequenced sample: PBMCs. CDR3 sequence (DNA): TGCGCCAGCAGCCATCGGGGTCGAACCTACGAGCAGTACTTC. It translates to CASSHRGRTYEQYF.